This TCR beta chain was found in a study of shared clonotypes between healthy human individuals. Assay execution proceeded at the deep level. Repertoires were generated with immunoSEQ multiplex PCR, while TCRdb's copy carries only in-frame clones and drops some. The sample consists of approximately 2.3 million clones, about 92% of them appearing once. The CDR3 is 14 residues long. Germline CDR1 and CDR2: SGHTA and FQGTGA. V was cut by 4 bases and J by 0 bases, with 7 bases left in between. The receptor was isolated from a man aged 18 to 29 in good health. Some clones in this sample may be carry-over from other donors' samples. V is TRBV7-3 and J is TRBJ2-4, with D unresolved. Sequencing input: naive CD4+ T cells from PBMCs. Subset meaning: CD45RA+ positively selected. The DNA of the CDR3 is TGTGCCAGCAGCTCGGACCGAGCCAAAAACATTCAGTACTTC. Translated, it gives CASSSDRAKNIQYF.